Following are 8 T cell receptor beta chains from one sample sequenced in a study of identical twins. Via MiXCR, TCRdb re-called the 5' RACE reads, giving one row per CDR3 protein. The table includes about 340,000 distinct CDR3 sequences, 9% to 10% detected once. The sample was naive T cells sorted from blood. The receptors shown here come from a woman aged 50 to 60 in good health.

There are a few counts of this clonotype. The rearrangement joins TRBV5-1 to TRBJ2-7; maybe TRBD2 (6 bases). The CDR3 totals 17 residues. Per the germline V gene, CDR1 is SGHRS and CDR2 is YFSETQ. Trimming took off 0 bases at V and 5 bases at J, with 21 bases between the two ends. CDR3 bases: TGCGCCAGCAGCTTGGAACTTTCCGGGACTCCCTCGGACGAGCAGTACTTC. Translated: CASSLELSGTPSDEQYF.

This clonotype was found a few times. V usage is TRBV6-5 and J usage is TRBJ1-4, with TRBD1 matching over 7 bases. CDR3 length: 13 residues. Germline-derived CDR1 and CDR2 are MNHEY and SVGAGI. Trimming cost V 9 bases and J 6 bases; bases outside gene matches: 7. The CDR3 DNA reads as TGTGCCAGTTCAGACAGGGTCGATGAAAAACTGTTTTTT. Amino acid sequence: CASSDRVDEKLFF.

Many counts were recorded for this clonotype. The chain uses TRBV5-1 and TRBJ2-3, with D unclear. The ends were cut back, 2 bases at V and 0 bases at J, with 10 bases in the middle. Germline CDR1 is SGHRS and CDR2 is YFSETQ. The CDR3 extends over 15 amino acids. This CDR3 reads CASSLHGRSTDTQYF. CDR3 sequence (DNA): TGCGCCAGCAGCTTACACGGCCGGAGCACAGATACGCAGTATTTT.

The chain is built from TRBV5-5 and TRBJ2-6; 8 positions agree with TRBD1. The J segment lost 2 bases and the V segment lost 1 base, leaving 8 bases of the junction unmatched. The CDR3 consists of 18 residues. Germline V lookup: CDR1 SGHKS, CDR2 YYEKEE (reference sequence). This CDR3 is CASSLRGQEGTGANVLTF. Written as DNA, the CDR3 is TGTGCCAGCAGCTTGAGGGGACAGGAAGGTACTGGGGCCAACGTCCTGACTTTC.

This clonotype was detected many times. The genes are TRBV20-1 and TRBJ2-5, with 12 bases aligning to TRBD2. This CDR3 region has 15 residues. V lost 1 base, J lost 2 bases, and 2 bases stayed unmatched. Looked up from germline, CDR1 is DFQATT and CDR2 is SNEGSKA (reference sequence). CDR3 coding DNA: TGCAGTGCTAGAGTCGGGACTAGCGGGCAAGAGACCCAGTACTTC. This sequence encodes CSARVGTSGQETQYF.

This clonotype has a handful of counts. The genes are TRBV12-3 or TRBV12-4 and TRBJ2-7; TRBD1 matches at 10 bases. Losses at the gene ends were 4 bases for V and 6 bases for J; bases not matched to a gene: 9. This CDR3 is 15 amino acids long. The chain's CDR3 is CASSSPGTGDLEQYF. The CDR3 nucleotides read TGTGCCAGCAGTTCCCCCGGGACAGGGGACCTCGAGCAGTACTTC.

This clonotype was counted a few times. This CDR3 is CASSLAVLGRGGMNTEAFF. The CDR3 nucleotides read TGTGCCAGCAGCTTAGCAGTGTTGGGACGGGGGGGCATGAACACTGAAGCTTTCTTT. V gene TRBV7-9 combines with J gene TRBJ1-1; a possible D gene is TRBD1 (6 bases). This CDR3 contains 19 residues. Per the germline V gene, CDR1 is SEHNR and CDR2 is FQNEAQ (reference sequence). Trimming removed 0 bases at V and 0 bases at J, with 20 bases between.

This clonotype was recorded many times. The rearrangement links TRBV27 to TRBJ2-1; D not resolved. The ends were cut back, 2 bases at V and 8 bases at J, with 16 bases in the middle. This CDR3 comprises 15 residues. Germline V gives CDR1 MNHEY, CDR2 SMNVEV (reference sequence). The CDR3 region has the DNA TGTGCCAGCAGTTTAGGAAGTCCAGGTGTAGATGAGCAGTTCTTC. Residues: CASSLGSPGVDEQFF.